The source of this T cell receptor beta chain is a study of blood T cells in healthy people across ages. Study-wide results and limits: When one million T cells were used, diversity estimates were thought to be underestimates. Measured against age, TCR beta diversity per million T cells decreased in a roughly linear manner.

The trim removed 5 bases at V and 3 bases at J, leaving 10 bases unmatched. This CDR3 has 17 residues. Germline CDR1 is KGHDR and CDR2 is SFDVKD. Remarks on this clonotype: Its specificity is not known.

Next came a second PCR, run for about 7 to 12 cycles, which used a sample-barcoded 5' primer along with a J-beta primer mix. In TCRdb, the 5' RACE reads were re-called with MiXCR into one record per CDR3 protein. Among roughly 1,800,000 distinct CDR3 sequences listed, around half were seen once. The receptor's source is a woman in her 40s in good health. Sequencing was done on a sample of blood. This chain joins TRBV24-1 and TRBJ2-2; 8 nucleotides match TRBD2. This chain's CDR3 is CATSAPAGGLDTGELFF. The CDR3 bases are TGTGCCACCAGTGCCCCGGCGGGGGGCCTAGACACCGGGGAGCTGTTTTTT.